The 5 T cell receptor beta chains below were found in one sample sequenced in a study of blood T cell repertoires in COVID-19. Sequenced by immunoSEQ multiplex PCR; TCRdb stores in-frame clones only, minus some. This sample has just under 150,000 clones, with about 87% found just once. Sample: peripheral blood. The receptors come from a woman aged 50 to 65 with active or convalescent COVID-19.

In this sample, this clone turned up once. The CDR3 DNA sequence: TGTGCCAGTAGCTCACAGTATACCGGGGAGCTGTTTTTT. Its translation is CASSSQYTGELFF. V and J are TRBV19 and TRBJ2-2; no clear D gene. The V gene lost 6 bases and the J gene lost 5 bases, with 10 bases spanning the gap. The CDR3 sequence is 13 residues long. Germline CDR1 and CDR2: LNHDA and SQIVND (reference sequence). Combining the CDR3 with reference TRBV19 and TRBJ2-2 gives the whole variable domain DGGITQSPKYLFRKEGQNVTLSCEQNLNHDAMYWYRQDPGQGLRLIYYSQIVNDFQKGDIAEGYSVSREKKESFPLTVTSAQKNPTAFYLCASSSQYTGELFFGEGSRLTVL.

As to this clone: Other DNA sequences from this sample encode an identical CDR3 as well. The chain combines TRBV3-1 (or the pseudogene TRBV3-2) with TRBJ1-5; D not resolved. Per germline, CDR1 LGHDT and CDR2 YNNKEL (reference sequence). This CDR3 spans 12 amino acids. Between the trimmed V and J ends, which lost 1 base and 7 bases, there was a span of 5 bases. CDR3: CASSQAGQPQHF. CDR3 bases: TGTGCCAGCAGCCAAGCGGGGCAGCCCCAGCATTTT.

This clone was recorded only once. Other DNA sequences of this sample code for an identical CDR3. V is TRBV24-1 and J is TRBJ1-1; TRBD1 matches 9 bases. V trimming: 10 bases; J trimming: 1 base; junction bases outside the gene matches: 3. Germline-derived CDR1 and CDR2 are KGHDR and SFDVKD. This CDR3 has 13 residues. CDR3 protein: CATRGQGNTEAFF. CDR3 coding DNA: TGTGCCACGAGGGGACAGGGGAACACTGAAGCTTTCTTT.

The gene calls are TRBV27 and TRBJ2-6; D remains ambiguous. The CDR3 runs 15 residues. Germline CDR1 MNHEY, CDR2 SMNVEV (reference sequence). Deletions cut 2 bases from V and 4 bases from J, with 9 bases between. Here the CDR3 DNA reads TGTGCCAGCAGTTTAAGTGAGGCAGGGGCCAACGTCCTGACTTTC. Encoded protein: CASSLSEAGANVLTF.

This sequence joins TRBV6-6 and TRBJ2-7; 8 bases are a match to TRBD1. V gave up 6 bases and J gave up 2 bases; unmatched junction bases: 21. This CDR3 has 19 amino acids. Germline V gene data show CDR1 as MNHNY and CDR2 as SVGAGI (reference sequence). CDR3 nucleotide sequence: TGTGCCAGCAGGCGACAAATCACTGCTCCCCGGGACAGGCCCTACGAGCAGTACTTC. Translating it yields CASRRQITAPRDRPYEQYF.